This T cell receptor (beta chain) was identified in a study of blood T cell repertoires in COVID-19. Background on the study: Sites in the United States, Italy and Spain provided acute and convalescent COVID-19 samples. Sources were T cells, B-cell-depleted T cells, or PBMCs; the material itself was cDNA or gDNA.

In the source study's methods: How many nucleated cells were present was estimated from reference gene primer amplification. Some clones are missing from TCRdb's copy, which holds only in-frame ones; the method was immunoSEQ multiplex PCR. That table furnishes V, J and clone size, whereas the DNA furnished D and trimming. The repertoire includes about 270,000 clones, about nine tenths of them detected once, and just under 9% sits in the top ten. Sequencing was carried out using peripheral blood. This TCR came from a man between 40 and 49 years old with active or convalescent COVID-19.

CDR3 sequence reads: CATTARGARDYGYTF. The CDR3 bases are TGTGCCACGACAGCACGGGGGGCTAGGGACTATGGCTACACCTTC. This rearrangement joins TRBV10-3 to TRBJ1-2; perhaps TRBD1 as D (6 bases). From germline, CDR1 is ENHRY and CDR2 SYGVKD. V lost 10 bases to trimming and J lost 3 bases, with 21 bases between them. CDR3 size: 15 residues.